The present T cell receptor (beta chain) was sequenced within a study of blood T cells in healthy people across ages (dated by TCRdb to the mid-2010s). With regard to the full study: In model experiments, template switching captured roughly one uniquely barcoded TCR beta cDNA molecule for every two T cells. Using deep sequencing normalized with unique cDNA molecular identifiers, the study measured how TCR beta repertoire diversity changes with age. The donors were divided into four age groups: young (average around 17 years), middle-aged (under 40), aged (under 70) and long-lived (82). Donors of different ages were randomly distributed across sequencing lanes to avoid experimental bias. For two donors (one aged 18 to 29 and one aged 80 or older), the study analyzed two additional independent replicas of 1 million unique cDNA reads from the same blood draw.

This clonotype has only a few counts. The clone's antigen remains unknown. It has no much larger one-base neighbor in the sample; base qualities were not kept. The library was prepared using 5' RACE. The sample was run on an Illumina HiSeq 2500. A second roughly 7 to 11 cycle PCR used a sample-barcoded 5' primer and a J-beta primer mix. A unique molecular identifier was introduced onto each TCR beta cDNA molecule by a template-switch 5' adaptor carrying 12 random nucleotides. Each sample yielded at least 3 million CDR3-containing paired-end reads. All of the RNA was converted into first-strand cDNA using the Mint cDNA synthesis kit, with a TRBC-specific oligonucleotide serving as the primer. All cDNA was treated with uracil-DNA glycosylase and then went through a first 18-cycle PCR with the universal primers M1SS and BC2_uni_R. In the source study's methods: Each sample was normalized by randomly selecting 1 million high-quality reads, each carrying a distinct molecular identifier. Reads with shared molecular identifiers were discarded instead of being binned into consensus sequences. MiTCR, with a Q25 quality threshold and the strictest error-elimination algorithm, was used for CDR3 identification, clonotype clustering and error correction. A nonparametric unseen species model with Euler transformation was used to estimate lower-bound total TCR beta diversity. Using fastp at Q25 and MiXCR, TCRdb reprocessed the public reads and kept productive beta chains. Every distinct CDR3 protein forms one entry, paired with its most common genes and DNA. Here the V and J calls rest on TCRdb's processing, not on the authors' analysis. Recorded for this sample are hundreds of thousands of distinct CDR3 sequences; around 20% of them occurred a single time. The ten largest make up 3.6% of the sample.

Trimming takes 4 bases off V and 8 bases off J; junction bases not matched to a gene: 8. The CDR1 and CDR2 encoded by the germline V gene (reference sequence) are LGHDT and YNNKEL. CDR3 length: 15 amino acids, cysteine to phenylalanine. Of the read, only the CDR3 DNA is kept; its 45 bases are in frame from base 1. On the study overall, not on this receptor specifically: A strong correlation was found between observed TCR beta diversity and the percentage of naive T cells measured by flow cytometry. The long-lived group showed more naive CD4+ T cells, fewer expanded clones and increased TCR diversity than the aged group, suggesting age selection. Conclusive comparison of naive and antigen-experienced compartments was prevented by the profiling of bulk unsorted PBMCs. Estimates of total diversity based on one million sequenced T cells were considered lower bounds and underestimates. Because the CMV infection status of the donors was unknown, age-related changes in expanded clonotypes may potentially have been confounded. Observed TCR beta diversity per million T cells fell roughly linearly with age, and a significant reduction was already apparent by age roughly 40.

Donors were 39 systemically healthy Caucasian individuals from Russia aged about 6 to 100 years. Ten milliliters of peripheral blood were drawn from each donor into EDTA-treated Vacutainer tubes. Ficoll-Paque density-gradient centrifugation was used to isolate PBMCs, with at least 7 million obtained per sample. Trizol reagent was used to extract total RNA from PBMCs, with at least 5 micrograms per sample. The percentages of naive CD45RAhigh/CD27high T cells were determined by flow cytometry on a PBMC aliquot from every donor. The TCR was taken from a man aged 65 to 79 in good health. The sample comprised blood. This chain is built from TRBV3-1 and TRBJ1-2; TRBD1 fits 12 bases in the junction. The sequence in DNA is TGTGCCAGCAGCCCTCGGGACAGGGGGCAGCGGGGCTACACCTTC. It encodes CASSPRDRGQRGYTF.